These 25 T cell receptor beta chains originate from one sample sequenced in a study of Ad26.COV2.S vaccination and SARS-CoV-2 variants. Treatment of the sample: 19 received Ad26.COV2.S at low or high dose, single or two shots; a few received placebo; per-sample allocation not given. Sampling was done on day 63 after the first vaccine or placebo injection. This table comes from immunoSEQ multiplex PCR, and its TCRdb copy is limited to in-frame clones, with some not included. The sample records roughly 270,000 clones, roughly 86% being singletons. The sample was peripheral blood, taken in a trial of Ad26.COV2.S vaccine versus placebo. The source of these receptors is a person between 18 and 59 years old who received the Ad26.COV2.S COVID-19 vaccine or a placebo.

In this sample, this clone turned up once. The genes are TRBV6-1 and TRBJ1-1; no definite D call. Germline V lookup: CDR1 MNHNS, CDR2 SASEGT. V was trimmed by 2 bases and J by 1 base, leaving 11 bases between them. The CDR3 totals 15 residues. The DNA for the CDR3 is TGTGCCAGCAGTGAATCCGGCGGCGGGAACACTGAAGCTTTCTTT. Translated: CASSESGGGNTEAFF.

This clone was seen a few times. The chain carries TRBV5-4 and TRBJ2-1; 8 bases are a match to TRBD1. The CDR3 runs to 15 residues. The V gene end was trimmed by 4 bases and the J gene end by 4 bases; junction bases not matched to a gene: 7. Germline-derived CDR1 and CDR2 are SGHNT and YYREEE (reference sequence). The CDR3 coding sequence is TGTGCCAGCAGCCGACAGGGGAGACAATACAATGAGCAGTTCTTC. Its protein is CASSRQGRQYNEQFF.

The chain couples TRBV3-1 (or the pseudogene TRBV3-2) to TRBJ1-4; no clear D gene. Germline-derived CDR1 and CDR2 are LGHDT and YNNKEL (reference sequence). Trimming left V 0 bases short and J 4 bases short, with 6 bases between. The CDR3 spans 14 residues. The CDR3 is CASSQDLGNEKLFF. In DNA form, the CDR3 reads TGTGCCAGCAGCCAAGATCTGGGTAATGAAAAACTGTTTTTT.

This clone was seen once. The chain uses TRBV19 and TRBJ1-6; 8 bases align to TRBD1. Germline V gene sequence: CDR1 LNHDA, CDR2 SQIVND (reference sequence). This CDR3 has 16 amino acids. V lost 3 bases, J lost 7 bases, and 8 bases stayed unmatched. CDR3 amino acids: CASSIFGQGANSPLHF. The CDR3 DNA sequence: TGTGCCAGTAGTATCTTTGGGCAGGGGGCAAATTCACCCCTCCACTTT.

The rearrangement links TRBV6-6 to TRBJ2-4; TRBD2 matches 14 bases. The germline V gene encodes CDR1 MNHNY and CDR2 SVGAGI (reference sequence). With V trimmed by 10 bases and J by 5 bases, 10 bases remained unmatched. The CDR3 has 16 amino acids. This chain's CDR3 is CATQSGLAGGQNIQYF. The CDR3 nucleotides read TGTGCCACCCAATCCGGACTAGCGGGAGGCCAAAACATTCAGTACTTC.

This chain uses TRBV6-2 or TRBV6-3 with TRBJ1-5; D remains ambiguous. The CDR3 runs 14 residues. V was trimmed by 2 bases and J by 6 bases, leaving 11 bases between them. Germline V lookup: CDR1 MNHEY, CDR2 SVGEGT. CDR3 in DNA: TGTGCCAGCAGTTACGGGAGCCGAGCTCAGCCCCAGCATTTT. It translates to CASSYGSRAQPQHF.

The chain carries TRBV5-1 and TRBJ2-1, with D possibly matching TRBD1 (5 bases). Per the germline V gene, CDR1 is SGHRS and CDR2 is YFSETQ. V was shortened by 2 bases and J by 5 bases, with 8 bases between the two germline ends. The CDR3 runs to 13 residues. The DNA of the CDR3 is TGCGCCAGCAGCTTACAGGCTCACAATGAGCAGTTCTTC. This codes for CASSLQAHNEQFF.

V is TRBV6-5 and J is TRBJ1-3; possible D gene TRBD1, 6 bases. V gave up 5 bases and J gave up 4 bases, with 9 bases separating them. From germline, CDR1 is MNHEY and CDR2 SVGAGI. The CDR3 covers 13 residues. CDR3 residues: CASSIDRGNTIYF. The CDR3 DNA follows: TGTGCCAGCAGTATCGACAGGGGAAACACCATATATTTT.

The gene calls are TRBV6-1 and TRBJ2-7; 8 bases align to TRBD1. In germline, CDR1 is MNHNS, CDR2 SASEGT. The CDR3 contains 16 residues. V was clipped by 1 base and J by 6 bases; unmatched bases: 11. In DNA form, the CDR3 reads TGTGCCAGCAGTGAAGGGGGAACAGGGGGATGGGGCGAGCAGTACTTC. It codes for CASSEGGTGGWGEQYF.

The table lists this clone with a few counts. The rearrangement uses TRBV29-1 and TRBJ1-3, with D uncertain. Trimming took 6 bases from V and 7 from J, leaving 10 bases between them. The CDR3 contains 11 residues. CDR1 is SQVTM and CDR2 is ANQGSEA in the germline V gene. CDR3: CSVWALNTIYF. CDR3 DNA: TGCAGCGTGTGGGCGCTCAACACCATATATTTT.

The rearrangement joins TRBV6-2 or TRBV6-3 to TRBJ1-2; D is unresolved. V was clipped by 6 bases and J by 7 bases, with 12 bases between them. The CDR3 spans 12 residues. Germline assignment: CDR1 MNHEY and CDR2 SVGEGT. Here the CDR3 DNA reads TGTGCCAGCAGCCCGCCGGGGTTTGGCTACACCTTC. This codes for CASSPPGFGYTF.

V usage is TRBV3-1 (or the pseudogene TRBV3-2) and J usage is TRBJ2-1, with a tentative D call TRBD2 (5 bases). The CDR3 totals 15 residues. The V gene lost 5 bases and the J gene lost 8 bases, with 19 bases spanning the gap. Looked up from germline, CDR1 is LGHDT and CDR2 is YNNKEL (reference sequence). Written as DNA, the CDR3 is TGTGCCAGCAGCGGGCGGGTCCAGAAGCTGGATGAGCAGTTCTTC. Amino acid sequence: CASSGRVQKLDEQFF.

The chain employs TRBV7-3 and TRBJ2-1; 9 bases match TRBD1. Per the germline V gene, CDR1 is SGHTA and CDR2 is FQGTGA. The CDR3 sequence is 16 residues long. V lost 5 bases to trimming and J lost 9 bases; unmatched junction nucleotides: 14. The CDR3 nucleotides read TGTGCCAGCAGCCCAAGACAGGGGGTCCAAAGTGTTGAGCAGTTCTTC. Its translation is CASSPRQGVQSVEQFF.

The chain employs TRBV19 and TRBJ2-2, with D perhaps matching TRBD1 or TRBD2 (5 bases each). CDR1 is LNHDA and CDR2 is SQIVND in the germline V gene (reference sequence). Trimming took 4 bases from V and 5 from J, leaving 14 bases between them. This CDR3 contains 15 residues. CDR3 coding DNA: TGTGCCAGTAGTAAGGGCAGGGAGCGAACCGGGGAGCTGTTTTTT. It translates to CASSKGRERTGELFF.

This rearrangement joins TRBV19 to TRBJ1-1; maybe TRBD1 (5 bases). The CDR3 extends over 16 amino acids. V was cut by 5 bases and J by 1 base, with 17 bases left in between. Germline values: CDR1 LNHDA, CDR2 SQIVND (reference sequence). For the CDR3, the DNA is TGTGCCAGTAGTCTTCGTGTCCCCACAGGGAACACTGAAGCTTTCTTT. Translation gives CASSLRVPTGNTEAFF.

This clone was seen only once. The rearrangement joins TRBV13 to TRBJ2-7; TRBD2 matches 12 bases. The J segment lost 5 bases and the V segment lost 2 bases, leaving 1 base of the junction unmatched. There are 14 residues in the CDR3. Germline lookup yields CDR1 PRHDT and CDR2 FYEKMQ (reference sequence). CDR3 DNA sequence: TGTGCCAGCAGCTTAAGACTAGCGGGAGACGAGCAGTACTTC. This gives the protein CASSLRLAGDEQYF. Full variable domain (outside the CDR3, taken from reference TRBV13 and TRBJ2-7): AAGVIQSPRHLIKEKRETATLKCYPIPRHDTVYWYQQGPGQDPQFLISFYEKMQSDKGSIPDRFSAQQFSDYHSELNMSSLELGDSALYFCASSLRLAGDEQYFGPGTRLTVT.

This clone was seen only once. This rearrangement joins TRBV12-5 to TRBJ1-5; 7 nucleotides align to TRBD1. The CDR3 covers 19 residues. Germline V CDR1 and CDR2: LGHNT, FRNRAP. The trim removed 6 bases at V and 2 bases at J, leaving 19 bases unmatched. The CDR3 is CASGTSAGTVFSGNQPQHF. CDR3 DNA: TGTGCTAGTGGAACTTCAGCCGGGACAGTCTTTAGTGGCAATCAGCCCCAGCATTTT.

This clone was seen once. The genes are TRBV30 and TRBJ1-1, with a weak D call TRBD1 (5 bases). The CDR3 has 10 amino acids. The ends were cut back, 8 bases at V and 7 bases at J, with 11 bases in the middle. Germline V CDR1 and CDR2: GTSNPN, SVGIG (reference sequence). The CDR3 reads CAVGEGEAFF. The CDR3 bases are TGTGCCGTGGGGGAGGGTGAAGCTTTCTTT.

The gene calls are TRBV6-2 or TRBV6-3 and TRBJ2-3; TRBD1 might be the D (5 bases). Trimming took 5 bases from V and 2 from J, leaving 17 bases between them. The CDR3 length is 16 residues. Germline V CDR1 and CDR2: MNHEY, SVGEGT. CDR3 DNA: TGTGCCAGCAGTCCCCCTGGGGCCGGGTTCACAGATACGCAGTATTTT. Its translation is CASSPPGAGFTDTQYF.

This clone was seen just once. This chain links TRBV6-4 with TRBJ2-2; D might be TRBD2 (5 bases). CDR1 and CDR2 from the germline V gene are MRHNA and SNTAGT. This CDR3 is built from 14 residues. V lost 6 bases and J 5 bases, leaving 13 bases between the germline ends. The CDR3 sequence is CASRVDSKTGELFF. The CDR3 DNA follows: TGTGCCAGCAGAGTGGACTCTAAAACCGGGGAGCTGTTTTTT.

CDR3 sequence (DNA): TGTGCCAGCAGGGAATGGGGGGGCGGGAATGAAAAACTGTTTTTT. Its translation is CASREWGGGNEKLFF. The genes are TRBV6-1 and TRBJ1-4, with D possibly being TRBD1 (6 bases). Trimming took off 6 bases at V and 5 bases at J, with 16 bases between the two ends. Looked up from germline, CDR1 is MNHNS and CDR2 is SASEGT. The CDR3 sequence is 15 residues long.

This chain joins TRBV28 and TRBJ2-3; TRBD2 matches at 8 bases. The CDR3 spans 14 residues. Germline V lookup: CDR1 MDHEN, CDR2 SYDVKM. V lost 7 bases, J lost 4 bases, and 7 bases stayed unmatched. The CDR3 DNA reads TGTGCCAGCATCATCAGCGGGAGCTCAGATACGCAGTATTTT. It codes for CASIISGSSDTQYF.

The chain joins TRBV11-2 to TRBJ2-1; no clear D. Germline-derived CDR1 and CDR2 are SGHAT and FQNNGV. The CDR3 has 14 residues. Trimming removed 2 bases at V and 4 bases at J, with 9 bases between. In DNA form, the CDR3 reads TGTGCCAGCAGCTTAACCCAAGGATACAATGAGCAGTTCTTC. Its protein product is CASSLTQGYNEQFF. Looking up the rest from reference TRBV11-2 and TRBJ2-1 gives the full variable domain: EAGVAQSPRYKIIEKRQSVAFWCNPISGHATLYWYQQILGQGPKLLIQFQNNGVVDDSQLPKDRFSAERLKGVDSTLKIQPAKLEDSAVYLCASSLTQGYNEQFFGPGTRLTVL.

This chain links TRBV6-5 with TRBJ1-1; 8 nucleotides match TRBD1. The germline V gene has CDR1 MNHEY and CDR2 SVGAGI. V dropped 0 bases and J dropped 5; count of bases not matched to a gene: 5. There are 15 residues in the CDR3. CDR3 loop: CASSYSGQVGTEAFF. CDR3 DNA: TGTGCCAGCAGTTACTCGGGACAGGTTGGAACTGAAGCTTTCTTT.

This chain connects TRBV7-9 to TRBJ2-1; the D gene could be TRBD1 or TRBD2 (6 bases each). V was trimmed by 4 bases and J by 6 bases, leaving 13 bases between them. This CDR3 is built from 14 residues. Germline loops: CDR1 SEHNR, CDR2 FQNEAQ (reference sequence). CDR3 sequence reads: CASSSFRGPNEQFF. The CDR3 DNA follows: TGTGCCAGCAGCTCGTTCCGGGGGCCCAATGAGCAGTTCTTC.